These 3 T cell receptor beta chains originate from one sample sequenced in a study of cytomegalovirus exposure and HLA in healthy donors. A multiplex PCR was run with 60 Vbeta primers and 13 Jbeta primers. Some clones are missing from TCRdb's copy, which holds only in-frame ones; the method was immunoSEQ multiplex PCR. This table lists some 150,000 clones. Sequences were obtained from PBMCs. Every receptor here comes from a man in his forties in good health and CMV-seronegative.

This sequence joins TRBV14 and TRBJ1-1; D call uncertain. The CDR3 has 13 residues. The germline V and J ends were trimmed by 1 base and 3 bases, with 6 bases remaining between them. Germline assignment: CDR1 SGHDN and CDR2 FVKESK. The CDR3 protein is CASSQGLYTEAFF. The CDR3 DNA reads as TGTGCCAGCAGCCAAGGGCTTTACACTGAAGCTTTCTTT.

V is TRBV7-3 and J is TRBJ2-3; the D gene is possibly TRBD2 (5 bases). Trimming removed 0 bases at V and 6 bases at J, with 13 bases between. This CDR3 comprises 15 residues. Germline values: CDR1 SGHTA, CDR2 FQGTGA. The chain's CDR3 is CASSLTRERVDTQYF. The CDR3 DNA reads TGTGCCAGCAGCTTAACACGGGAAAGGGTGGATACGCAGTATTTT.

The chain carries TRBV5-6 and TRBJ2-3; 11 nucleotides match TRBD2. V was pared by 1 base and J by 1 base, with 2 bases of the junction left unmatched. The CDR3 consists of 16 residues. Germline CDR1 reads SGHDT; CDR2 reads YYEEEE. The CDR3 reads CASSLTSGGRTDTQYF. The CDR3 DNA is TGTGCCAGCAGCTTGACTAGCGGGGGACGCACAGATACGCAGTATTTT.